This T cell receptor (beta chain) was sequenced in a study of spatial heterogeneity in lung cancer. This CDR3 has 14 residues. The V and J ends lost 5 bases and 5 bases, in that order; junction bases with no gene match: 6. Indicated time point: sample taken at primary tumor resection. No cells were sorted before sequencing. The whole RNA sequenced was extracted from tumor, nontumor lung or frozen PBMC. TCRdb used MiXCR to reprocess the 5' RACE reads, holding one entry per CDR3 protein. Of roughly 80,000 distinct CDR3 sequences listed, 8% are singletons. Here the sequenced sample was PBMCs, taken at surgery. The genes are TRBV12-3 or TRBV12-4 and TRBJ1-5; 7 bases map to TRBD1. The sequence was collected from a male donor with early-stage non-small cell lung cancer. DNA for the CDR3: TGTGCCAGCAGTCCAGACAGGGATGATCAGCCCCAGCATTTT. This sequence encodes CASSPDRDDQPQHF.